This TCR beta chain was identified in a study of cytomegalovirus exposure and HLA in healthy donors (dated by TCRdb to 2017 to 2019). Study-level background: According to an earlier analysis of a few hundred of the donors, about 179 million T cells yielded roughly 100 million unique TCR beta sequences and 250 to 350 Gb of sequence data. An early release covering about 600 HLA-typed donors comprised approximately 290 gigabases of sequencing data and 65 million to 100 million unique TCR sequences. The study aimed to test whether cataloging public T cell receptors could reveal signatures of past pathogen exposure. Donor age, sex, ethnicity and CMV serostatus were compiled alongside the repertoire data. Genome-wide SNP genotypes for about 60% of the 666 donors were used in a later genetic analysis, which treated that subset as a discovery cohort. Because of strong linkage in the cohort, roughly five DR-DQ haplotypes were treated as single units for association and clustering. Along with the approximately 700-subject first cohort, a separate validation cohort of 120 different subjects was used. The number of donors typed differed by locus, with about 629-640 for A, B, C, DRB1 and DQB1, about 500 for DQA1, under 610 for DPA1, and roughly 450 for DPB1. HLA typing covered class I and class II loci at four-digit resolution. To study patterns of TCR occurrence, a later analysis re-analyzed previously published TCR beta repertoires from under 750 donors and added high-resolution HLA genotyping. Among the approximately 400 genotyped donors, around 81% belonged to the genetic ancestry cluster associated with self-reported Caucasian donors. An earlier analysis of 500 to 650 of the donors applied high-throughput TCR beta sequencing to assess whether each TCR beta V gene segment acted as functional or pseudogenic. Every discovery cohort repertoire had been produced on one sequencing platform. The T cell repertoires of about 700 subjects were profiled by immunosequencing and related to cytomegalovirus serostatus. Among about 400 genotyped donors of the cohort, an average of around 240,000 unique TCR beta nucleotide sequences was sequenced per donor, of which roughly 17% were non-productive. To predict cytomegalovirus infection status, the study combined high-throughput TCR immunosequencing, statistical association of individual TCRs with disease status, and machine learning. Rather than using new phenotypic data, the later analysis identified candidate immune exposures from TCR beta sequences and from how often those sequences occurred across donors. Study-wide findings and limitations: Several of the top co-occurrence clusters appeared to be linked to parvovirus B19, influenza, CMV and Epstein-Barr virus, according to a later analysis. A few of the identified cytomegalovirus-associated TCR beta chains were confirmed in vitro to be specific for cytomegalovirus antigens. The 87-base-pair reads could not distinguish some IMGT-functional V segments, including TRBV6-2 and TRBV6-3, so those segments were excluded. It was suggested by the authors that the approach could potentially be generalized to other disease states and immunological phenotypes. The earlier analysis of about 600 of the donors excluded over 15 rarely observed V segments, including chromosome 9 orphons, because counts were too low. The presence/absence analyses assumed that sequencing depth was roughly uniform across donors, and that assumption may not be true. Broadly in line with IMGT annotations, most TCR beta V segments showed up in productive rearrangements about 90% or about 30% of the time in an earlier analysis of approximately 600 of the donors. Compared with the roughly 700-donor mean, donors in an Asian-associated ancestry cluster had fewer N-insertions in productive TCRs, according to a later genetic analysis. A later analysis associated about 17,000 TCR beta sequences with specific HLA alleles at a false discovery rate of 0.05. A further reported finding was that TCR beta sequences accurately predicted the HLA-A and HLA-B alleles for most subjects in the first cohort. Correlated functional status among segregating V segments might reflect linkage disequilibrium, but an unknown experimental factor could not be ruled out. An association between a missense DCLRE1C variant and V-gene and J-gene trimming of TCR beta chains was found in a later genetic analysis and replicated in an independent cohort. This cohort had only TCR beta chains sequenced, and the lack of alpha or paired-chain data limited which features could be detected. Assigning TCR associations to individual alleles was difficult when HLA alleles, especially DR and DQ, strongly co-occurred. Most TCR sequences were seen in very few donors, while some public TCRs were found in many individuals. According to a later analysis, most CMV-associated TCR beta chains appeared to be HLA-restricted, and the HLA associations seemed to be driven largely by CMV exposure. In both the original and validation cohorts, the classifier was reported to diagnose cytomegalovirus status with high specificity and sensitivity. Because HLA typing was unavailable for some donors at each locus, only the typed subset was used in association tests. A total of roughly 160 TCR beta chains were listed by the study as associated with cytomegalovirus. A later analysis found that HLA-associated TCR beta chains were more clonally expanded and had lower generation probabilities than equally common non-associated chains. A cluster of highly shared sequence variants was judged likely to be a technical artifact of the sequencing pipeline. In a later analysis, the rate of TCR association differed among HLA loci, with DRB1 alleles having the most associated TCRs and HLA-C alleles having the fewest. For the cohort, immune exposure information was limited to CMV serostatus.

A note on this clone: This clone's antigen is unknown. No per-base quality is available; no much larger clone lies one base away.

The cohort consisted of fewer than 700 healthy bone marrow donors. At the time of sampling, all cohort members were nominally healthy, though unrecorded immune exposures were likely present. The donor was CMV seronegative and was included in the group of a few hundred seronegative cohort members. Every donor gave a peripheral blood sample, and the peripheral blood mononuclear cells from that sample were used for TCR beta sequencing. Genomic DNA extraction from the blood cell samples was performed with the Qiagen DNeasy Blood Extraction Kit. Libraries were constructed by the immunoSEQ multiplex PCR assay. A mixture of 60 forward primers for TCR Vbeta segments and 13 reverse primers for TCR Jbeta segments was used in the multiplex PCR. The CDR3 region of rearranged TCR beta genes was amplified from genomic DNA by a multiplex PCR assay. Amplified TCR beta libraries were sequenced as 87-base-pair reads on the Illumina HiSeq System. Turning to the authors' computational methods: A later analysis tallied 75 million to 95 million unique TCR beta chains across the roughly 610 repertoires, and around 10 million of those chains were shared by two or more donors. Raw reads were error-corrected and collapsed into unique sequences with a nearest-neighbor algorithm that merged closely related sequences to remove PCR and sequencing errors. To assign V, D and J gene segments, CDR3 sequences were aligned to IMGT reference sequences. For a sequence to be retained, at least a six-nucleotide match to both a V gene segment and a J gene segment was required. A rearrangement counted as productive if the CDR3 had no stop codons and remained in frame with V and J, and every other rearrangement counted as non-productive. Following IMGT convention, CDR3 was defined as the stretch from the second conserved V-encoded cysteine to the conserved J-encoded phenylalanine. In an earlier analysis of around 640 of the donors, sequences lacking an unambiguous match to a single V gene segment were excluded. In an earlier analysis of more than 500 of the donors, a V segment was called functional when productive rearrangements were above 56.7%, and segregating when the standard deviation between donors exceeded 5%. To diagnose cytomegalovirus status from the catalog of TCR beta chain sequences, a statistical classification framework was built. A later analysis assigned V and J genes by comparing TCR nucleotide sequences with IMGT/GENE-DB human TR gene sequences. A later analysis assigned CDR3 sequences and most-parsimonious VDJ recombination scenarios with the TCRdist pipeline. In a later analysis, each TCR beta chain was defined by its CDR3 amino acid sequence together with its V-gene family, and reads lacking a unique V-gene family were excluded. As a way to deal with suspected cross-contamination and a sequencing artifact, a later analysis dropped hundreds of nucleotide sequences that were highly shared and had low generation probability. In a later analysis, a clonal expansion index for each public chain was calculated from normalized within-repertoire ranks of inferred template counts. In a later analysis, generation probabilities were computed with a VDJ recombination model fitted to out-of-frame rearrangements, and the resulting probabilities were checked against IGoR. In a later analysis, TCR-TCR, TCR-HLA and TCR-CMV co-occurrence was scored with hypergeometric tests, and a repertoire-size bias correction was applied to TCR pairs. In a later analysis, false discovery rates were estimated by permuting HLA or CMV assignments 20 times. In a later analysis, co-occurring TCRs were grouped with DBSCAN, and TCRdist sequence similarity was added when clustering was performed within HLA-allele-positive subsets. Repertoires with fewer than 30,000 or more than 120,000 public chains, plus five repertoires with anomalous nucleotide sharing, were excluded from co-occurrence clustering. Imported from immuneACCESS, the table was reduced by TCRdb to in-frame sequences with V and J called. These copies leave out some clones; in studies compared against another copy, an unresolved V gene accounts for under half, and the cause of the remainder is not known. V and J calls and clone size are copied from that table; D and trimming were computed from the DNA. The sample table shows over 150,000 clones, and roughly 70% are seen once. The ten largest clonotypes hold 2.8% of the sample.

Clipping removes 1 base from V and 1 base from J, with 7 as the unmatched junction base count. CDR1 SGHVS and CDR2 FNYEAQ are derived from the germline V gene. The CDR3 measures 17 amino acids from cysteine to phenylalanine. Only the CDR3 DNA stays, 51 bases, in frame from base 1. This chain joins TRBV7-6 to TRBJ2-3; TRBD2 agrees with 8 junctional bases. This sequence originates from a woman aged 30 to 39 in good health and CMV-seronegative. Sequencing input: PBMCs. The sequence in DNA is TGTGCCAGCAGCTTAGTACCCAGCGGGAGTGGCACAGATACGCAGTATTTT. Translated, it reads CASSLVPSGSGTDTQYF.